Sequencing of this TCR beta chain was carried out in a study of cytomegalovirus exposure and HLA in healthy donors. Broader study findings: The study put 160 or so TCR beta chains on its list as cytomegalovirus-associated. A previous analysis found most TCR beta V segments productive roughly 90% or roughly 30% of the time. What TCR beta sequences reportedly achieved was accurate prediction of HLA-A and HLA-B alleles in most subjects. Available immune exposure information covered CMV serostatus only.

The PCR employed 60 Vbeta primers together with 13 Jbeta primers. The protocol was immunoSEQ multiplex PCR, while the TCRdb copy is restricted to in-frame clones and leaves out a portion. The table shows over 130,000 clones, with approximately 70% occurring only once. This clone was observed a single time. Its target is unknown. Germline V gives CDR1 MNHNS, CDR2 SASEGT. Trimming left V 6 bases short and J 5 bases short, with 5 bases between. The CDR3 extends over 12 amino acids. This sequence joins TRBV6-1 and TRBJ1-6, with D uncertain. Sequenced material: PBMCs. The receptor comes from a woman aged 30 to 39 in good health and CMV-seronegative. The CDR3 DNA reads TGTGCCAGCAGACATAATAATTCACCCCTCCACTTT. This gives the protein CASRHNNSPLHF.